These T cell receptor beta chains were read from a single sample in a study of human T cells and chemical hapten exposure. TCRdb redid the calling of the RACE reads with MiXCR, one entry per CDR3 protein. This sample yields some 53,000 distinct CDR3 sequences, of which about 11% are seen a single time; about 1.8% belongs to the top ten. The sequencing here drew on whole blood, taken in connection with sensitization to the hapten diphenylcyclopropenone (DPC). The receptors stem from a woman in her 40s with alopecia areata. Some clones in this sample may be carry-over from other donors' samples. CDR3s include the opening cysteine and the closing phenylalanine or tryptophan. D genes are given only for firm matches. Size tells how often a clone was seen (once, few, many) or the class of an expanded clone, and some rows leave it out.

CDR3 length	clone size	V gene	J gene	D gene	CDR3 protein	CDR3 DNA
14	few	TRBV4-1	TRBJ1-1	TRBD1	CASSPILRDRTTFF	TGCGCCAGCAGCCCCATCCTCCGGGACAGGACCACTTTCTTT
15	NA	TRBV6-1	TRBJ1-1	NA	CASSEVRAGRTEAFF	TGTGCCAGCAGTGAAGTCCGGGCAGGGAGAACTGAAGCTTTCTTT
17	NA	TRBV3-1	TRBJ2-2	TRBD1	CASSRSTGIDGAGELFF	TGTGCCAGCAGCCGCTCGACAGGGATTGACGGGGCCGGGGAGCTGTTTTTT
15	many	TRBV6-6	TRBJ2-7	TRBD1	CASSYPKTGDHEQYF	TGTGCCAGCAGTTACCCTAAGACAGGGGACCACGAGCAGTACTTC
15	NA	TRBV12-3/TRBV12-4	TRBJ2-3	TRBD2	CASSPGGSAIDTQYF	TGTGCCAGCAGCCCCGGGGGGTCTGCCATAGATACGCAGTATTTT
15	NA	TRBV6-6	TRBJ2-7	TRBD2	CASSYSGGGTYEQYF	TGTGCCAGCAGTTACTCGGGCGGGGGGACCTACGAGCAGTACTTC
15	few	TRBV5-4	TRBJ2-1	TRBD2	CASSSGTSGYNEQFF	TGTGCCAGCAGCTCCGGGACTAGCGGTTACAATGAGCAGTTCTTC
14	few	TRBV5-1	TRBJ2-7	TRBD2	CASSLRLAGDEQYF	TGCGCCAGCAGCCTTAGACTAGCGGGAGACGAGCAGTACTTC
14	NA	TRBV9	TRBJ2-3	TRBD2	CASSLRDYTDTQYF	TGTGCCAGCAGCCTTCGGGACTATACAGATACGCAGTATTTT
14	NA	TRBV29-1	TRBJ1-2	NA	CSVTPQGRVNGYTF	TGCAGCGTGACTCCCCAGGGGCGGGTCAATGGCTACACCTTC
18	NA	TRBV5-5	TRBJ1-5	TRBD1	CASSLGTGMGASNQPQHF	TGTGCCAGCAGCTTGGGGACAGGGATGGGTGCGAGCAATCAGCCCCAGCATTTT
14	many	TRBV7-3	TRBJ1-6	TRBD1	CASSSGQGNSPLHF	TGTGCCAGCAGCTCCGGACAGGGCAATTCACCCCTCCACTTT
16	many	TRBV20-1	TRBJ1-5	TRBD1	CSAKVGTGYSNQPQHF	TGCAGTGCTAAGGTGGGGACAGGCTATAGCAATCAGCCCCAGCATTTT